The 3 T cell receptor beta chains below all came from one sample that was sequenced in a study of regulatory T cells in long-lasting Graves disease. In building TCR beta libraries, iRepertoire HTBI primers were used together with Arm-PCR of CDR3 regions. TCRdb recomputed calls from the multiplex PCR reads with MiXCR, one row per CDR3 protein. The sample records hundreds of thousands of distinct CDR3 sequences, around 16% being singletons. Documented time point: newly diagnosed GD, antithyroid drugs for less than 3 months. Researchers made the TCR library from RNA that was extracted from PBMCs. The sample here was peripheral blood mononuclear cells (PBMCs), taken at new diagnosis, from a patient treated with antithyroid drugs. The receptor source for this set is a female donor with Graves disease.

Ten or more counts support this clonotype. This chain uses TRBV16 with TRBJ1-2; possibly TRBD1 for D (5 bases). The CDR3 consists of 15 residues. Looked up from germline, CDR1 is KGHSY and CDR2 is FQNENV. Trimming stripped 0 bases from V and 1 base from J, with 9 bases between. In DNA, the CDR3 is TGTGCCAGCAGCCAATCCGACAGACATAACTATGGCTACACCTTC. Translated, it gives CASSQSDRHNYGYTF.

At least ten counts were recorded for this clonotype. The V gene is TRBV4-1, the J gene TRBJ1-1; D may be TRBD1 (5 bases). Trimming took 4 bases from V and 5 from J, leaving 20 bases between them. Germline V lookup: CDR1 MGHRA, CDR2 YSYEKL. This CDR3 is built from 16 residues. The CDR3 sequence is CASSRTGRQGLTEAFF. CDR3 sequence (DNA): TGCGCCAGCAGCCGAACCGGTAGGCAGGGCTTAACTGAAGCTTTCTTT.

The chain uses TRBV7-3 and TRBJ2-2, with a tentative D call TRBD1 (6 bases). Germline V CDR1 and CDR2: SGHTA, FQGTGA. Trimming shortened V by 4 bases and J by 3 bases, and 15 bases separated the two germline ends. The length of the CDR3 is 16 residues. CDR3 amino acids: CASSSHAQGYTGELFF. The CDR3 DNA is TGTGCCAGCAGCTCGCACGCACAGGGATACACCGGGGAGCTGTTTTTT.